This TCR beta chain is drawn from a study of OX40 agonist ivuxolimab in advanced cancers. The wider study: Patients in the trial were receiving intravenous ivuxolimab every 2 weeks, at doses of 0.01 to 10 mg/kg. Partial responses were achieved by three patients, one with hepatocellular carcinoma and two with cutaneous melanoma.

On this clone: The antigen is undetermined.

This CDR3 region has 12 residues. Germline values: CDR1 SGHTA, CDR2 FQGNSA. Trimming took 3 bases from V and 5 from J, leaving 5 bases between them. Regarding the study as a whole: In a subset of nonresponders, normalized T-cell clonal expansion was also low. No antigen was identified for the clonally expanded peripheral T cells.

Sequenced by immunoSEQ multiplex PCR; TCRdb stores in-frame clones only, minus some. The sample lists tens of thousands of clones; approximately 88% were seen once. Specimen: CD4+ or CD8+ T cells sorted from blood, collected in a trial of the OX40 agonist ivuxolimab. The J gene is TRBJ2-1, the V gene TRBV7-2; D gene unclear. This sequence originates from an adult with an advanced solid tumor such as melanoma, head and neck, liver or kidney cancer. The chain's CDR3 is CASSFLNNEQFF. As DNA, the CDR3 is TGTGCCAGCAGCTTCCTCAACAATGAGCAGTTCTTC.